The present T cell receptor beta chain was sequenced within a study of CD8+ T cells in alopecia areata. Study results and limitations: Many expanded lesional clones persisted in scalp and blood during tofacitinib. TCR sharing was clearer in mice than between patients, perhaps partly owing to patient HLA diversity.

As for this clone: What it recognizes is unknown.

Extracted from the samples, RNA was reverse transcribed into cDNA to serve as the sequencing template. Sequencing used immunoSEQ multiplex PCR; TCRdb keeps in-frame clones, though not all of them. The repertoire holds about 300,000 clones, 58% seen once, with approximately 1.7% in the top ten. This CDR3 has 15 amino acids. J lost 9 bases, V lost 3 bases, and 9 bases had no gene match. CDR1 is LNHNV, CDR2 YYDKDF, per germline (reference sequence). The treatment is: oral pan-JAK inhibitor, 5-10 mg twice daily. Peripheral blood and lesional scalp punch biopsies were taken from alopecia areata patients. The rearrangement links TRBV15 to TRBJ2-1; 9 bases match TRBD2. The input for sequencing was CD4+ T cells sorted from blood, taken at week 24, from a patient treated with tofacitinib. This clonotype originated in a human donor with alopecia areata. In DNA form, the CDR3 reads TGTGCCACCAGCAGGCGGGGGGGCCTTGAGTTTGAGCAGTTCTTC. Protein: CATSRRGGLEFEQFF. The full variable domain, rest sourced from reference TRBV15 and TRBJ2-1, is DAMVIQNPRYQVTQFGKPVTLSCSQTLNHNVMYWYQQKSSQAPKLLFHYYDKDFNNEADTPDNFQSRRPNTSFCFLDIRSPGLGDTAMYLCATSRRGGLEFEQFFGPGTRLTVL.